The 12 T cell receptor beta chains below all came from one sample that was sequenced in a study of blood T cell dynamics during melanoma immunotherapy (dated by TCRdb to about 2020). The time point label here, explained by the study, means: week 3, after first cycle of checkpoint inhibitor. The library was produced with the immunoSEQ multiplex PCR assay. TCRdb re-hosts the immuneACCESS table, in-frame sequences only. Its copies lack some clones; in the studies checked, an unresolved V gene accounts for under half of them, and the cause for the rest is not known. In all, the sample holds about 11,000 clones, and 84% of those were seen once. Of the sample, approximately 16% falls within the top ten clones. The sample was blood, taken from a patient treated with checkpoint blockade. Every receptor here comes from a human donor with melanoma.

Only one count was recorded for this clone. The chain recombines TRBV6-5 with TRBJ1-5; D is uncertain. The CDR3 has 12 amino acids. Germline lookup yields CDR1 MNHEY and CDR2 SVGAGI. With 2 bases removed from V and 6 bases from J, the gap between germline ends came to 5 bases. CDR3 sequence reads: CASSYRVQPQHF. CDR3 DNA: TGTGCCAGCAGTTACAGGGTTCAGCCCCAGCATTTT.

Here the CDR3 reads CASSLADRGRYGYTF. The DNA of the CDR3 is TGTGCCAGCAGCTTAGCGGACAGGGGACGCTATGGCTACACCTTC. The V gene is TRBV7-2, the J gene TRBJ1-2, with 9 positions matching TRBD1. Germline V gives CDR1 SGHTA, CDR2 FQGNSA. J gave up 4 bases and V 0 bases, and 3 bases lay outside the gene matches. The CDR3 is made up of 15 amino acids. The full variable domain, completed using reference TRBV7-2 and TRBJ1-2, is GAGVSQSPSNKVTEKGKDVELRCDPISGHTALYWYRQSLGQGLEFLIYFQGNSAPDKSGLPSDRFSAERTGGSVSTLTIQRTQQEDSAVYLCASSLADRGRYGYTFGSGTRLTVV.

The rearrangement links TRBV5-5 to TRBJ2-7; a possible D gene is TRBD1 (5 bases). In germline, CDR1 is SGHKS, CDR2 YYEKEE (reference sequence). The CDR3 extends over 15 amino acids. Trimming stripped 0 bases from V and 4 bases from J, with 14 bases between. CDR3 residues: CASSLVHRSGYEQYF. In nucleotides, the CDR3 is TGTGCCAGCAGCTTGGTTCACAGGTCAGGGTACGAGCAGTACTTC.

The rearrangement joins TRBV14 to TRBJ2-7, with TRBD1 as a possible D gene (5 bases). The CDR3 sequence is 15 residues long. Germline V gene sequence: CDR1 SGHDN, CDR2 FVKESK. V dropped 4 bases and J dropped 3 bases, with 16 bases sitting between them. The CDR3 here is CASSLLGQGNYEQYF. CDR3 nucleotide sequence: TGTGCCAGCAGCCTGCTCGGGCAGGGAAACTACGAGCAGTACTTC.

Comments on this clone: At one boundary the junction diverges from the germline segment, which might be a read error. V and J are TRBV5-8 and TRBJ1-1; 7 bases map to TRBD1. Germline CDR1 reads SGHTS; CDR2 reads YDEGEE. The CDR3 has 13 amino acids. CDR3 DNA: TGTGCCAGCAGGTTGGGACAGATGGGCGTAGCTTTCTTT. This encodes CASRLGQMGVAFF.

V is TRBV21-1 and J is TRBJ2-1; the D call in the table, TRBD1, was not verified against the DNA. TRBV21-1 is deemed a pseudogene. The CDR3 extends over 16 amino acids. The CDR3 is CASSLDQGLSYNEQFF. CDR3 DNA: TGTGCCAGCAGCTTAGACCAGGGGTTGTCCTACAATGAGCAGTTCTTC.

This chain connects TRBV18 to TRBJ2-1; TRBD1 matches at 7 bases. In germline, CDR1 is KGHSH, CDR2 LQKENI. The CDR3 has 15 amino acids. The V and J ends lost 3 bases and 9 bases, in that order; junction bases with no gene match: 11. CDR3: CASSPSTGTVGEQFF. The CDR3 DNA is TGTGCCAGCTCACCGTCGACAGGGACGGTGGGTGAGCAGTTCTTC.

V usage is TRBV19 and J usage is TRBJ1-1; D may be TRBD1 (6 bases). CDR1 and CDR2 from the germline V gene are LNHDA and SQIVND (reference sequence). The CDR3 has 13 amino acids. This chain's CDR3 is CAPVGGGDTEAFF. CDR3 in DNA: TGTGCACCGGTCGGGGGCGGGGACACTGAAGCTTTCTTT.

This clone was recorded a few times. V is TRBV18 and J is TRBJ1-4; TRBD1 matches 9 bases. Germline V gene data show CDR1 as KGHSH and CDR2 as LQKENI. The CDR3 sequence is 14 residues long. The trim removed 6 bases at V and 8 bases at J, leaving 7 bases unmatched. The CDR3 nucleotides are TGTGCCAGCTCCCCGGGACAGGGTGGCGAAAAACTGTTTTTT. It codes for CASSPGQGGEKLFF.

This clone has more than one count but fewer than ten. This sequence joins TRBV19 and TRBJ1-5; TRBD1 aligns across 10 bases. Trimming at V came to 6 bases and at J to 2 bases, leaving 13 bases not matched to a gene. The CDR3 consists of 18 residues. Germline CDR1 reads LNHDA; CDR2 reads SQIVND (reference sequence). In DNA form, the CDR3 reads TGTGCCAGTAGACCCTTAGGGACAGGGGTAGGTGGCAATCAGCCCCAGCATTTT. This encodes CASRPLGTGVGGNQPQHF.

The gene calls are TRBV10-3 and TRBJ2-7; 9 nucleotides match TRBD1. The CDR3 is 13 amino acids. The junction had 6 bases not matched to a gene; V was cut back by 6 bases and J by 6 bases. Germline assignment: CDR1 ENHRY and CDR2 SYGVKD. CDR3 in DNA: TGTGCCATCAGAGAGGGACAGGGTGGCGAGCAGTACTTC. It yields the protein CAIREGQGGEQYF.

The CDR3 sequence: CASSEMGLASPEQYF. The CDR3 region has the DNA TGTGCCAGCAGTGAAATGGGACTAGCGTCCCCGGAGCAGTACTTC. The chain is built from TRBV6-1 and TRBJ2-5, with 10 bases lining up with TRBD2. V shed 2 bases and J 11 bases; nucleotides not matched to a gene: 11. In germline, CDR1 is MNHNS, CDR2 SASEGT. The CDR3 runs to 15 residues.